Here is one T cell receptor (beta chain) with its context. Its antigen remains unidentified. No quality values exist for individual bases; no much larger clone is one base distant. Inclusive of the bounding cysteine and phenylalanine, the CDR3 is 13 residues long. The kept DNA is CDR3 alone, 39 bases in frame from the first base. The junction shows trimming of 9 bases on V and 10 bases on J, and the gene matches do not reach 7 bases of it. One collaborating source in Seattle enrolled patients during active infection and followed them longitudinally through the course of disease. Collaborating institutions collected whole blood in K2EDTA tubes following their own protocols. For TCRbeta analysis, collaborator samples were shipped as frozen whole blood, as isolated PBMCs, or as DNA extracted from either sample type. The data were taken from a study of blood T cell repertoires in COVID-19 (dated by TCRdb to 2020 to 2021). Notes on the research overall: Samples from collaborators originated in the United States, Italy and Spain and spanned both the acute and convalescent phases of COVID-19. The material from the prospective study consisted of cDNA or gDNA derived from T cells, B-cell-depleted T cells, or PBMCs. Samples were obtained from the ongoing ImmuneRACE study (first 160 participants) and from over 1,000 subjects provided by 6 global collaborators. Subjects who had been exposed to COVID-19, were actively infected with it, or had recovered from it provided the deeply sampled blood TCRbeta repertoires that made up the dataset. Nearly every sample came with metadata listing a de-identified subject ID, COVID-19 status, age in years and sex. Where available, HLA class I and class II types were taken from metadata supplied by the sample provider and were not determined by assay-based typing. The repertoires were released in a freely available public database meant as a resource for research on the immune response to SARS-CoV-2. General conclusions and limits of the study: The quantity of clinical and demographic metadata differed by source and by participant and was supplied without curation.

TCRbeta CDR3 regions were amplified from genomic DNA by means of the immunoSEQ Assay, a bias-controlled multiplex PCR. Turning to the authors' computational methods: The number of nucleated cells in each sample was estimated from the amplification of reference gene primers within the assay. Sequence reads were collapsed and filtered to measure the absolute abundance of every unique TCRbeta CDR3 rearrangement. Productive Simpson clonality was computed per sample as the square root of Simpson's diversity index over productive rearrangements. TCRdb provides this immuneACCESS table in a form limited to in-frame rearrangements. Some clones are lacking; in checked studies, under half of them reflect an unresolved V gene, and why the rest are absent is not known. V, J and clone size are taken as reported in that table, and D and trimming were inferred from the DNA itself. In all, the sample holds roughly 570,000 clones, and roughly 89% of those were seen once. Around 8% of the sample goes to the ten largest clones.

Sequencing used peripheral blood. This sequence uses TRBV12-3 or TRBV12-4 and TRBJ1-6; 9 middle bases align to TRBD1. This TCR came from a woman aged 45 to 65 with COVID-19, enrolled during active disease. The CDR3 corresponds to CASSGQGRSPLHF. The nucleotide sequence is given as TGTGCCAGTTCGGGACAGGGCAGGTCACCCCTCCACTTT.